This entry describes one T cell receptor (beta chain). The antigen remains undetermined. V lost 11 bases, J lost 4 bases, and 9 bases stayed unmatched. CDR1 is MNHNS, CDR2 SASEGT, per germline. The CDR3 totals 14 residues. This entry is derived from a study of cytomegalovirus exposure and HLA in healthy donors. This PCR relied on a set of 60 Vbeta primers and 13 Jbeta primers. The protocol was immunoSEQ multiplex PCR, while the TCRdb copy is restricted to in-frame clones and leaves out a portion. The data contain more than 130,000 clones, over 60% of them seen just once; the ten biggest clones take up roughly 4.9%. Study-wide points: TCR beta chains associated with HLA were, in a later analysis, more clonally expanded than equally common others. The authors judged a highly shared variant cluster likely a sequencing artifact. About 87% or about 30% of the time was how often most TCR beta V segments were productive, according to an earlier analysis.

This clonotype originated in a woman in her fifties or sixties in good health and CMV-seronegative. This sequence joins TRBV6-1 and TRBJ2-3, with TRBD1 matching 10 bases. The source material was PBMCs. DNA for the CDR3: TGTGCCTCCCGGCTGACAGGGGGCGCAGATACGCAGTATTTT. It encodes CASRLTGGADTQYF.